This TCR beta chain derives from a study of blood T cell repertoires in COVID-19. This CDR3 comprises 14 residues. Profiled with immunoSEQ multiplex PCR; TCRdb holds only in-frame clones, not every one. Of under 150,000 clones in the sample, roughly 80% are singletons; the top ten hold over 8.5%. The origin of this receptor is a man aged 50 to 59 with active or convalescent COVID-19. This chain connects TRBV21-1 to TRBJ2-5; TRBD2, the table's D call, lacks a check against the DNA. TRBV21-1 counts as a pseudogene. Material for sequencing was peripheral blood. CDR3 nucleotides: TGTGCCAGCACCGAACGGACTAGCCAGAGGACCCAGTACTTC. It is translated as CASTERTSQRTQYF.